The present TCR beta chain was sequenced within a study of human T cells and chemical hapten exposure. In the original analysis: Samples held a median of roughly 100,000 TCRs, range about 20,000–700,000. One entry per CDR3 protein results from TCRdb running MiXCR on the RACE reads. These V and J calls originate from TCRdb's pipeline instead of the authors' own analysis. The sample includes tens of thousands of distinct CDR3 sequences, around 6.6% of them seen just once. V was shortened by 5 bases and J by 2 bases, with 7 bases between the two germline ends. In germline, CDR1 is LNHDA, CDR2 SQIVND (reference sequence). This CDR3 is 13 amino acids long. Time point noted: pre-sensitization, week 0. Documented treatment: therapeutic diphenylcyclopropenone sensitization with weekly scalp DPC.

V usage is TRBV19 and J usage is TRBJ1-5; D gene ambiguous. Sequencing used whole blood, obtained in connection with sensitization to the hapten diphenylcyclopropenone (DPC). The source is a woman aged 25 to 45 with alopecia areata. Some clones in this sample may be carry-over from other donors' samples. CDR3 residues: CASSVIGNQPQHF. CDR3 nucleotides: TGTGCCAGTAGTGTGATAGGCAATCAGCCCCAGCATTTT. Complete variable domain (other parts from reference TRBV19 and TRBJ1-5): DGGITQSPKYLFRKEGQNVTLSCEQNLNHDAMYWYRQDPGQGLRLIYYSQIVNDFQKGDIAEGYSVSREKKESFPLTVTSAQKNPTAFYLCASSVIGNQPQHFGDGTRLSIL.